The sample holds one count of the clone carrying this T cell receptor (beta chain). What it binds is unknown. The data belong to a study of T cell repertoires in cytomegalovirus infection. On the study more broadly: Peptides in the study included HLA-C-restricted and HLA-B-restricted CMV epitopes. Indications of both CMV infection and matching HLA type were provided by public TCR beta signatures. Overall study results and limits: Pooled public TCR beta family frequency picked out CMV carriers with the relevant HLA. HLA-C-restricted CMV-specific TCR beta clonotypes were dominant in the ex vivo response.

TCRdb reprocessed the reads via MiXCR and lists one record per CDR3 protein. The data show under 850,000 distinct CDR3 sequences, roughly a third seen once. CDR1 is SNHLY and CDR2 is FYNNEI in the germline V gene. The CDR3 length is 14 residues. The V end lost 3 bases, the J end lost 2 bases, and 11 bases lay between the germline ends. This receptor was identified in a human donor in good health (CMV status not recorded). Some clones in this sample may be carry-over from other donors' samples. Sample: cultured PBMCs, taken from culture after CMV antigen stimulation. The rearrangement uses TRBV2 and TRBJ2-7, with D possibly being TRBD1 (6 bases). The chain's CDR3 is CASSEDSVTYEQYF. In DNA form, the CDR3 reads TGTGCCAGCAGTGAGGACAGCGTTACCTACGAGCAGTACTTC.